Each of the 26 T cell receptor beta chains below was sequenced from the same sample in a study of blood T cell repertoires in COVID-19. Profiled with immunoSEQ multiplex PCR; TCRdb holds only in-frame clones, not every one. The sample lists more than 350,000 clones, roughly 90% occurring once. The specimen sequenced was PBMCs or T cells enriched from blood (not recorded which). The origin of the receptors is a woman aged 18 to 35 who had been exposed to COVID-19.

The chain is built from TRBV3-1 (or the pseudogene TRBV3-2) and TRBJ2-3; 9 bases align to TRBD1. Germline CDR1 LGHDT, CDR2 YNNKEL (reference sequence). The CDR3 runs to 16 residues. The trim removed 2 bases at V and 5 bases at J, leaving 8 bases unmatched. The CDR3 spells CASSQSGTGYLDTQYF. CDR3 DNA: TGTGCCAGCAGCCAATCCGGGACAGGGTACCTAGATACGCAGTATTTT.

V usage is TRBV28 and J usage is TRBJ2-7, with 8 bases matching TRBD1. This CDR3 is built from 13 residues. The V segment lost 10 bases and the J segment 2 bases; nucleotides outside the gene matches: 7. CDR1 and CDR2 (germline): MDHEN, SYDVKM. CDR3 bases: TGTGCCACCATAGGGACAGGTGCCTACGAGCAGTACTTC. Its protein is CATIGTGAYEQYF.

This rearrangement joins TRBV7-9 to TRBJ1-3; no clear D gene. Trimming took off 4 bases at V and 2 bases at J, with 18 bases between the two ends. Germline V gives CDR1 SEHNR, CDR2 FQNEAQ (reference sequence). The CDR3 length is 17 residues. The chain's CDR3 is CASSSWTATSAGNTIYF. The CDR3 DNA reads as TGTGCCAGCAGCTCGTGGACTGCCACGTCGGCTGGAAACACCATATATTTT.

In regard to this clone: Other DNA sequences in the same sample also yield this CDR3. V gene TRBV28 combines with J gene TRBJ1-2; the D gene is possibly TRBD1 (5 bases). Germline CDR1 MDHEN, CDR2 SYDVKM. Trimming took off 2 bases at V and 2 bases at J, with 6 bases between the two ends. The CDR3 contains 13 residues. This CDR3 is CASSLRGNYGYTF. As DNA, the CDR3 is TGTGCCAGCAGTTTAAGGGGCAACTATGGCTACACCTTC.

This sequence joins TRBV27 and TRBJ2-5; TRBD2 agrees at 9 bases. Germline CDR1 is MNHEY and CDR2 is SMNVEV (reference sequence). V was pared by 6 bases and J by 5 bases, with 10 bases of the junction left unmatched. This CDR3 is built from 15 residues. CDR3 DNA sequence: TGTGCCAGCAGCCTTGGGGCGGGGGGGCTTGAGACCCAGTACTTC. Its translation is CASSLGAGGLETQYF.

The gene calls are TRBV4-3 and TRBJ2-1, with 7 bases identical to TRBD2. The CDR3 sequence is 19 residues long. V lost 0 bases, J lost 2 bases, and 13 bases stayed unmatched. The germline CDR1 and CDR2 sequences are LGHNA and YSLEER. CDR3 in amino acids: CASSQERLRGLRPYNEQFF. The CDR3 region has the DNA TGCGCCAGCAGCCAAGAACGCCTACGGGGACTACGGCCCTACAATGAGCAGTTCTTC.

The rearrangement links TRBV5-4 to TRBJ2-5, with 7 bases identical to TRBD2. The germline gives CDR1 SGHNT, CDR2 YYREEE (reference sequence). This CDR3 is built from 16 residues. Germline trimming cut 2 bases from V and 5 bases from J; bases unmatched to any gene: 12. CDR3 DNA sequence: TGTGCCAGCAGCTTCGGCGGGAGTTTCATCAGCGAGACCCAGTACTTC. Amino acid sequence: CASSFGGSFISETQYF.

The chain recombines TRBV15 with TRBJ2-7, with 12 nucleotides matching TRBD1. Trimming took 5 bases from V and 5 from J; bases not matched to a gene: 7. Germline V gene data show CDR1 as LNHNV and CDR2 as YYDKDF (reference sequence). This CDR3 has 15 residues. The CDR3 DNA reads as TGTGCCACCAGCCCCCGGGACAGGGGGCTGCACGAGCAGTACTTC. Its protein product is CATSPRDRGLHEQYF.

CDR3 loop: CATSRDRVGYNEQFF. CDR3 coding DNA: TGTGCCACCAGCAGAGACAGGGTGGGCTACAATGAGCAGTTCTTC. This rearrangement joins TRBV15 to TRBJ2-1; weak D call: TRBD1 (5 bases). The CDR3 extends over 15 amino acids. The V and J ends lost 0 bases and 3 bases respectively, with 9 bases between them. CDR1 and CDR2 from the germline V gene are LNHNV and YYDKDF (reference sequence).

The chain employs TRBV5-6 and TRBJ1-1; a weak D match, TRBD1 (6 bases). Germline V gene sequence: CDR1 SGHDT, CDR2 YYEEEE. V was pared by 4 bases and J by 4 bases, with 17 bases between. This CDR3 region has 15 residues. The CDR3 coding sequence is TGTGCCAGCAGCGGCGGCGGGCAGGGGAGCACTGAAGCTTTCTTT. It is translated as CASSGGGQGSTEAFF. The full variable domain, in which reference TRBV5-6 and TRBJ1-1 provide the parts outside the CDR3, is DAGVTQSPTHLIKTRGQQVTLRCSPKSGHDTVSWYQQALGQGPQFIFQYYEEEERQRGNFPDRFSGHQFPNYSSELNVNALLLGDSALYLCASSGGGQGSTEAFFGQGTRLTVV.

This CDR3 reads CASQKGAREKLFF. In nucleotides, the CDR3 is TGTGCCAGCCAAAAGGGGGCGCGGGAAAAACTGTTTTTT. The J gene is TRBJ1-4, the V gene TRBV19; 7 bases map to TRBD1. Germline CDR1 and CDR2: LNHDA and SQIVND (reference sequence). V lost 9 bases and J lost 8; bases outside the gene matches: 9. This CDR3 contains 13 residues.

The chain employs TRBV6-1 and TRBJ1-1; D ambiguous. The ends were cut back, 2 bases at V and 4 bases at J, with 20 bases in the middle. CDR1 and CDR2 from the germline V gene are MNHNS and SASEGT. This CDR3 contains 17 residues. For the CDR3, the DNA is TGTGCCAGCAGTGAAACCTTCGTCTACCGATTTAGCACTGAAGCTTTCTTT. It translates to CASSETFVYRFSTEAFF.

This clone was observed a handful of times. This chain joins TRBV6-5 and TRBJ1-3; perhaps TRBD1 as D (6 bases). Trimming left V 6 bases short and J 0 bases short, with 12 bases between. The CDR3 is 15 residues long. Germline loops: CDR1 MNHEY, CDR2 SVGAGI. The DNA of the CDR3 is TGTGCCAGCAGCCAGGGACATCACTCTGGAAACACCATATATTTT. Translated: CASSQGHHSGNTIYF.

The chain couples TRBV7-6 to TRBJ2-7; 9 positions agree with TRBD1. Losses at the gene ends were 3 bases for V and 2 bases for J; bases not matched to a gene: 5. Germline CDR1 SGHVS, CDR2 FNYEAQ. The CDR3 runs to 15 residues. CDR3 in DNA: TGTGCCAGCAGCTTGACCGGGACAGGGCCCTACGAGCAGTACTTC. This translates into CASSLTGTGPYEQYF.

The chain combines TRBV27 with TRBJ2-1; TRBD2 is a possible D gene (6 bases). The CDR3 spans 12 residues. Trimming shortened V by 8 bases and J by 7 bases, and 12 bases separated the two germline ends. CDR1 is MNHEY, CDR2 SMNVEV, per germline (reference sequence). The CDR3 loop is CASLHGGNEQFF. CDR3 nucleotide sequence: TGTGCCAGCCTGCATGGGGGGAATGAGCAGTTCTTC.

This chain joins TRBV19 and TRBJ2-1; TRBD2 is a possible D gene (5 bases). From germline, CDR1 is LNHDA and CDR2 SQIVND (reference sequence). Trimming left V 3 bases short and J 12 bases short, with 33 bases between. The length of the CDR3 is 19 residues. In DNA, the CDR3 is TGTGCCAGTAGTATCCGGCGGCCCGCCGCGGAGAGGACTGTCCTGGGGCAGTTCTTC. Translated, it gives CASSIRRPAAERTVLGQFF.

This clone was recorded once. The chain has TRBV5-1 and TRBJ1-4; 7 bases fit TRBD1. The CDR3 sequence is 16 residues long. Germline V CDR1 and CDR2: SGHRS, YFSETQ. V shed 4 bases and J 5 bases; nucleotides not matched to a gene: 11. The DNA for the CDR3 is TGCGCCAGCAGCCTAACGACCGGGACAGCAAATGAAAAACTGTTTTTT. Protein sequence: CASSLTTGTANEKLFF.

The chain couples TRBV15 to TRBJ1-5; D uncertain. V dropped 1 base and J dropped 0 bases, with 7 bases sitting between them. This CDR3 contains 15 residues. Germline values: CDR1 LNHNV, CDR2 YYDKDF (reference sequence). CDR3 coding DNA: TGTGCCACCAGCAGAGCAGGATCTAGCAATCAGCCCCAGCATTTT. It specifies CATSRAGSSNQPQHF.

The CDR3 is CASSKGQPPYEQYF. CDR3 DNA: TGTGCCAGCAGCAAGGGACAGCCTCCCTACGAGCAGTACTTC. The J gene is TRBJ2-7, the V gene TRBV5-8; 7 nucleotides line up with TRBD1. This CDR3 has 14 amino acids. CDR1 SGHTS and CDR2 YDEGEE come from the germline V gene. Losses at the gene ends were 4 bases for V and 2 bases for J; bases not matched to a gene: 6.

The chain employs TRBV30 and TRBJ2-7; 7 bases map to TRBD2. The length of the CDR3 is 11 residues. In germline, CDR1 is GTSNPN, CDR2 SVGIG (reference sequence). Trimming took 5 bases from V and 6 from J; bases not matched to a gene: 4. The CDR3 nucleotides are TGTGCCTGGGGGCTAGCGGCCGAGCAGTACTTC. Its translation: CAWGLAAEQYF. Using reference TRBV30 and TRBJ2-7 for the parts outside the CDR3, the full variable domain is SQTIHQWPATLVQPVGSPLSLECTVEGTSNPNLYWYRQAAGRGLQLLFYSVGIGQISSEVPQNLSASRPQDRQFILSSKKLLLSDSGFYLCAWGLAAEQYFGPGTRLTVT.

V usage is TRBV29-1 and J usage is TRBJ2-2, with 8 nucleotides matching TRBD2. V was clipped by 7 bases and J by 6 bases; unmatched bases: 16. CDR1 SQVTM and CDR2 ANQGSEA come from the germline V gene. This CDR3 comprises 16 residues. The CDR3 DNA reads as TGCAGCGCCGGGCCGAGGACGGGGGGGCTCGCCGGGGAGCTGTTTTTT. Translating it yields CSAGPRTGGLAGELFF.

V is TRBV2 and J is TRBJ2-5; TRBD1 agrees at 7 bases. Trimming removed 5 bases from V and 7 bases from J; junction bases left unmatched: 7. CDR1 is SNHLY, CDR2 FYNNEI, per germline. This CDR3 region has 13 residues. The CDR3 loop is CASSKGATGTQYF. CDR3 in DNA: TGTGCCAGCAGTAAGGGGGCCACAGGGACCCAGTACTTC.

The rearrangement uses TRBV5-1 and TRBJ2-7, with D possibly matching TRBD1 (6 bases). V lost 4 bases and J lost 3, with 20 bases in between. This CDR3 region has 16 residues. Germline assignment: CDR1 SGHRS and CDR2 YFSETQ. CDR3 loop: CASSQGMTGNLYEQYF. The CDR3 DNA reads as TGCGCCAGCAGCCAGGGTATGACAGGCAACCTCTACGAGCAGTACTTC.

This rearrangement joins TRBV6-2 or TRBV6-3 to TRBJ1-2, with a possible D match to TRBD1 (5 bases). Trimming pared 5 bases from V and 2 bases from J, leaving 9 bases between. The CDR3 runs to 13 residues. Germline V gene data show CDR1 as MNHEY and CDR2 as SVGEGT. CDR3 region: CASSRDRNYGYTF. In nucleotides, the CDR3 is TGTGCCAGCAGTCGCGACAGAAACTATGGCTACACCTTC.

The chain is built from TRBV28 and TRBJ1-5, with 8 bases lining up with TRBD1. Germline loops: CDR1 MDHEN, CDR2 SYDVKM. CDR3 length: 15 amino acids. Trimming took 3 bases from V and 3 from J; bases not matched to a gene: 4. This CDR3 reads CASSFGDRPNQPQHF. CDR3 DNA sequence: TGTGCCAGCAGTTTCGGGGACAGGCCCAATCAGCCCCAGCATTTT.

This sequence joins TRBV6-5 and TRBJ2-7, with 7 bases aligning to TRBD2. The trim removed 5 bases at V and 2 bases at J, leaving 3 bases unmatched. Germline lookup yields CDR1 MNHEY and CDR2 SVGAGI. This CDR3 has 13 amino acids. The CDR3 sequence is CASSTGRAYEQYF. CDR3 sequence (DNA): TGTGCCAGCAGTACGGGGAGGGCCTACGAGCAGTACTTC.